Below, 25 T cell receptor beta chains from the same sample are listed, as sequenced in a study of blood T cell repertoires in COVID-19. The repertoire was sequenced with immunoSEQ multiplex PCR; TCRdb's copy has only in-frame clones and lacks some. The table shows 85,000 to 120,000 clones, with approximately 92% occurring only once. Sequenced input: peripheral blood. The receptors were gathered from a woman aged 45-60 years with COVID-19, enrolled during active disease.

The rearrangement uses TRBV29-1 and TRBJ2-7, with D perhaps TRBD2 (6 bases). The CDR3 runs 12 residues. Germline loops: CDR1 SQVTM, CDR2 ANQGSEA. Trimming shortened V by 4 bases and J by 3 bases, and 10 bases separated the two germline ends. CDR3 coding DNA: TGCAGCGTTGGACCGGGGGTCTACGAGCAGTACTTC. It codes for CSVGPGVYEQYF.

Remarks on this clone: The sample carries other DNA sequences with the same CDR3. The chain combines TRBV18 with TRBJ1-1; the D gene is possibly TRBD1 (5 bases). This CDR3 contains 14 residues. CDR1 is KGHSH and CDR2 is LQKENI in the germline V gene. V was pared by 1 base and J by 3 bases, with 9 bases between. The CDR3, as DNA: TGTGCCAGCTCACCACAGGGCAGGGACACTGAAGCTTTCTTT. It specifies CASSPQGRDTEAFF.

This rearrangement joins TRBV25-1 to TRBJ1-2; possibly TRBD1 for D (5 bases). Germline assignment: CDR1 MGHDK and CDR2 SYGVNS. Trimming stripped 5 bases from V and 4 bases from J, with 14 bases between. This CDR3 has 14 amino acids. The chain's CDR3 is CASSSPGRGYGYTF. The CDR3 nucleotides are TGTGCCAGCAGTTCTCCAGGGAGGGGCTATGGCTACACCTTC.

The chain couples TRBV30 to TRBJ2-2; 8 bases line up with TRBD1. The length of the CDR3 is 15 residues. V lost 1 base, J lost 5 bases, and 6 bases stayed unmatched. Germline V gives CDR1 GTSNPN, CDR2 SVGIG (reference sequence). Here the CDR3 DNA reads TGTGCCTGGAGTGCCAACAGGGGGGCGACCGGGGAGCTGTTTTTT. Its translation is CAWSANRGATGELFF.

Remarks on this clone: This specimen includes other DNA sequences encoding the same CDR3. This chain connects TRBV12-5 to TRBJ2-3; 8 bases agree with TRBD2. Germline CDR1 LGHNT, CDR2 FRNRAP. The ends lost 4 bases at V and 4 bases at J; junction bases unmatched: 10. The CDR3 is 16 amino acids. In DNA form, the CDR3 reads TGTGCTAGTGGTTCGGGGCTAGCGGGCGGGGCAGATACGCAGTATTTT. Its protein product is CASGSGLAGGADTQYF.

A few counts support this clone. The chain joins TRBV12-3 or TRBV12-4 to TRBJ1-1; TRBD1 is a possible D gene (5 bases). Between the trimmed V and J ends, which lost 7 bases and 10 bases, there was a span of 16 bases. This CDR3 region has 12 residues. The CDR3 DNA reads TGTGCCAGCACCCTGGGGGGGAATGTAGCTTTCTTT. Translated: CASTLGGNVAFF.

The chain employs TRBV30 and TRBJ1-6; TRBD1 matches at 7 bases. Germline CDR1 GTSNPN, CDR2 SVGIG (reference sequence). This CDR3 has 13 amino acids. The J segment lost 7 bases and the V segment lost 0 bases, leaving 0 bases of the junction unmatched. The CDR3 DNA reads TGTGCCTGGAGTGTACAGGGGAATTCACCCCTCCACTTT. This translates into CAWSVQGNSPLHF.

The rearrangement joins TRBV18 to TRBJ1-2, with a tentative D call TRBD1 (6 bases). CDR3 size: 14 residues. From germline, CDR1 is KGHSH and CDR2 LQKENI. V dropped 3 bases and J dropped 4 bases, with 12 bases sitting between them. The CDR3 DNA follows: TGTGCCAGCTCACCCGCAGCAGGGGTCTATGGCTACACCTTC. It specifies CASSPAAGVYGYTF.

This clone has only a few counts. The V call is TRBV21-1, the J call TRBJ2-7; the table's D call of TRBD1 was not tested on the DNA. TRBV21-1 is labeled a pseudogene. The CDR3 runs to 16 residues. This CDR3 reads CASSSNQGERPYEQYV. The CDR3, as DNA: TGTGCCAGCAGCTCTAATCAGGGGGAGCGGCCCTACGAGCAGTACGTC.

The chain employs TRBV2 and TRBJ2-3; no firm D call. The V gene lost 0 bases and the J gene lost 4 bases, with 5 bases spanning the gap. Germline CDR1 reads SNHLY; CDR2 reads FYNNEI. This CDR3 contains 13 residues. This CDR3 is CASSEAWPDTQYF. The CDR3 DNA sequence: TGTGCCAGCAGTGAAGCTTGGCCAGATACGCAGTATTTT.

J is TRBJ2-3 and V is TRBV11-2; 8 bases match TRBD1. The CDR3 sequence is 15 residues long. V was pared by 0 bases and J by 1 base, with 0 bases of the junction left unmatched. Germline CDR1 reads SGHAT; CDR2 reads FQNNGV. CDR3 protein: CASSLETGGTDTQYF. The CDR3 coding sequence is TGTGCCAGCAGCTTAGAGACAGGGGGCACAGATACGCAGTATTTT.

V is TRBV10-3 and J is TRBJ1-5; 7 nucleotides agree with TRBD1. CDR3 size: 16 residues. Germline CDR1 is ENHRY and CDR2 is SYGVKD. V was pared by 6 bases and J by 3 bases, with 11 bases of the junction left unmatched. CDR3 sequence: CAIREGQESDNQPQHF. The CDR3 nucleotides are TGTGCCATCAGGGAAGGACAGGAGAGCGACAATCAGCCCCAGCATTTT.

This clone was seen only once. This chain connects TRBV5-4 to TRBJ1-3, with D possibly being TRBD1 (6 bases). This CDR3 spans 16 amino acids. Germline assignment: CDR1 SGHNT and CDR2 YYREEE (reference sequence). V was trimmed by 0 bases and J by 0 bases, leaving 10 bases between them. The CDR3 loop is CASSLDRDLSGNTIYF. CDR3 sequence (DNA): TGTGCCAGCAGCTTGGACAGGGACCTCTCTGGAAACACCATATATTTT.

V is TRBV11-2 and J is TRBJ2-1; 10 bases match TRBD1. The V gene's germline CDR1 is SGHAT and CDR2 FQNNGV. This CDR3 region has 16 residues. Unmatched junction bases numbered 6, after V lost 2 bases and J lost 5 bases. The CDR3 DNA follows: TGTGCCAGCAGCTTAATCATGGACAGGGGGAACAATGAGCAGTTCTTC. It codes for CASSLIMDRGNNEQFF.

This clone was seen a single time. The rearrangement links TRBV23-1 to TRBJ1-5, with D unclear. TRBV23-1 is treated as an ORF (open reading frame) with a function not yet certain. V lost 1 base, J lost 7 bases, and 11 bases lay in between. The CDR3 loop spans 14 amino acids. The CDR3 loop reads CASSQFNRRQPQHF. The CDR3 DNA sequence: TGCGCCAGCAGTCAATTTAACAGAAGGCAGCCCCAGCATTTT.

The chain couples TRBV10-3 to TRBJ1-5; the D is unclear. This CDR3 has 12 residues. V lost 7 bases and J lost 8, with 12 bases in between. Germline V gene lookup returns CDR1 ENHRY and CDR2 SYGVKD. CDR3 sequence (DNA): TGTGCCATCAAGGCAGACGAGGAGCCCCAGCATTTT. Translating it yields CAIKADEEPQHF.

The chain is built from TRBV6-5 and TRBJ2-3; TRBD2 aligns across 11 bases. The ends lost 6 bases at V and 3 bases at J; junction bases unmatched: 5. Looked up from germline, CDR1 is MNHEY and CDR2 is SVGAGI. This CDR3 is 15 amino acids long. The CDR3 spells CASRSVAGGTDTQYF. The CDR3 DNA sequence: TGTGCCAGCAGATCAGTAGCGGGGGGGACAGATACGCAGTATTTT.

The J gene is TRBJ1-1, the V gene TRBV12-3 or TRBV12-4; no clear D gene. The V gene lost 3 bases and the J gene lost 11 bases, with 13 bases spanning the gap. This CDR3 region has 12 residues. CDR3 amino acids: CASSFVGAGAFF. In DNA, the CDR3 is TGTGCCAGCAGTTTTGTGGGAGCGGGGGCTTTCTTT.

V gene TRBV3-1 (or the pseudogene TRBV3-2) combines with J gene TRBJ1-4; D may be TRBD1 (6 bases). Trimming took off 0 bases at V and 6 bases at J, with 11 bases between the two ends. Germline V gene data show CDR1 as LGHDT and CDR2 as YNNKEL (reference sequence). This CDR3 is 15 amino acids long. CDR3 in amino acids: CASSQDRGGYEKLFF. The CDR3 DNA is TGTGCCAGCAGCCAAGATAGGGGGGGTTATGAAAAACTGTTTTTT.

The chain links TRBV12-3 or TRBV12-4 to TRBJ1-2, with D possibly matching TRBD1 (5 bases). V was cut by 3 bases and J by 7 bases, with 12 bases left in between. This CDR3 is 13 amino acids long. CDR3 protein: CASSFGREGGYTF. CDR3 bases: TGTGCCAGCAGTTTTGGCAGGGAGGGTGGCTACACCTTC.

Of note for this clone: This same CDR3 is encoded by further DNA sequences in the sample. The rearrangement uses TRBV3-1 (or the pseudogene TRBV3-2) and TRBJ2-3; TRBD2 is a possible D gene (6 bases). This CDR3 is built from 15 residues. CDR1 and CDR2 (germline): LGHDT, YNNKEL (reference sequence). V dropped 1 base and J dropped 2 bases, with 10 bases sitting between them. The CDR3: CASSQGAGSTDTQYF. CDR3 nucleotides: TGTGCCAGCAGCCAAGGAGCGGGTTCCACAGATACGCAGTATTTT.

In DNA form, the CDR3 reads TGCGCCAGCAGCTACGGACAGGTTGATTTTGGCTCTGGAAACACCATATATTTT. Protein product: CASSYGQVDFGSGNTIYF. The V gene is TRBV5-1, the J gene TRBJ1-3; 7 positions agree with TRBD1. CDR1 is SGHRS and CDR2 is YFSETQ in the germline V gene. The V gene end was trimmed by 3 bases and the J gene end by 0 bases; junction bases not matched to a gene: 12. CDR3 length: 18 residues.

This chain links TRBV5-5 with TRBJ1-6, with unresolved D. The CDR3 length is 17 residues. In germline, CDR1 is SGHKS, CDR2 YYEKEE (reference sequence). Trimming pared 0 bases from V and 0 bases from J, leaving 10 bases between. The CDR3, as DNA: TGTGCCAGCAGCTTGGGAGCGGTAAGCTCCTATAATTCACCCCTCCACTTT. It encodes CASSLGAVSSYNSPLHF.

The J gene is TRBJ2-7, the V gene TRBV7-2, with 10 nucleotides matching TRBD2. Germline CDR1 and CDR2: SGHTA and FQGNSA. The CDR3 covers 14 residues. V lost 3 bases to trimming and J lost 3 bases; unmatched junction nucleotides: 2. CDR3 in DNA: TGTGCCAGCAGCTTCTCTAGCGGGGGCTACGAGCAGTACTTC. Residues: CASSFSSGGYEQYF.

The count of this clone is one. V is TRBV12-5 and J is TRBJ1-6; D unresolved. V lost 2 bases to trimming and J lost 10 bases, with 21 bases between them. The CDR3 contains 17 residues. CDR1 and CDR2 (germline): LGHNT, FRNRAP. This chain's CDR3 is CASGLFATAGSQSPLHF. CDR3 nucleotides: TGTGCTAGTGGTTTGTTCGCGACGGCAGGCTCTCAATCACCCCTCCACTTT. The whole variable domain, filled in from reference TRBV12-5 and TRBJ1-6, reads DARVTQTPRHKVTEMGQEVTMRCQPILGHNTVFWYRQTMMQGLELLAYFRNRAPLDDSGMPKDRFSAEMPDATLATLKIQPSEPRDSAVYFCASGLFATAGSQSPLHFGNGTRLTVT.